The source of this T cell receptor beta chain is a study of blood T cell repertoires in COVID-19. V was clipped by 1 base and J by 6 bases, with 11 bases between them. The germline V gene has CDR1 SGHRS and CDR2 YFSETQ. This CDR3 region has 14 residues. Measured with immunoSEQ multiplex PCR; TCRdb has only the in-frame clones, and not every one. The sample records under 150,000 clones, roughly 84% being singletons. This clone was seen a few times. The source of this sequence is a woman aged 45-59 years who had been exposed to COVID-19. Sequenced input: PBMCs or T cells enriched from blood (not recorded which). The rearrangement joins TRBV5-1 to TRBJ2-1; D is perhaps TRBD2 (5 bases). The CDR3 spells CASSLNRGGNEQFF. Here the CDR3 DNA reads TGCGCCAGCAGCTTGAACCGGGGTGGCAATGAGCAGTTCTTC.